The 16 T cell receptor beta chains below were found in one sample sequenced in a study of shared clonotypes between healthy human individuals. Assay: immunoSEQ multiplex PCR; the TCRdb copy retains only in-frame clones and omits some. This sample has under 850,000 clones; over 90% occur once, and the top ten carry about 24%. The naive CD8 population came from CD45RO-negative cells selected for CCR7, without terminally differentiated effector memory CD45RA+ cells. Material for sequencing was naive CD8+ T cells sorted from blood. These receptors were obtained from a man aged 30-40 years in good health.

V usage is TRBV5-6 and J usage is TRBJ2-3; D not resolved. Germline CDR1 SGHDT, CDR2 YYEEEE. V shed 6 bases and J shed 0 bases, with 8 bases lying between them. The CDR3 length is 13 residues. CDR3 in amino acids: CASTGPSTDTQYF. DNA for the CDR3: TGTGCCAGCACCGGACCTAGCACAGATACGCAGTATTTT.

The genes are TRBV7-9 and TRBJ1-5; 7 positions match TRBD1. There are 15 residues in the CDR3. Germline CDR1 is SEHNR and CDR2 is FQNEAQ (reference sequence). Trimming at V came to 5 bases and at J to 4 bases, leaving 8 bases not matched to a gene. For the CDR3, the DNA is TGTGCCAGCAGCCAAGACAGGGAGCCAAATCAGCCCCAGCATTTT. The encoded protein is CASSQDREPNQPQHF.

This rearrangement joins TRBV15 to TRBJ2-2; 10 bases match TRBD2. Germline CDR1 reads LNHNV; CDR2 reads YYDKDF (reference sequence). V lost 0 bases to trimming and J lost 2 bases; unmatched junction nucleotides: 6. This CDR3 has 18 amino acids. The DNA of the CDR3 is TGTGCCACCAGCAGAGATTTAGGACTAGCGGTCAACACCGGGGAGCTGTTTTTT. Amino acids: CATSRDLGLAVNTGELFF. Complete variable domain (other parts from reference TRBV15 and TRBJ2-2): DAMVIQNPRYQVTQFGKPVTLSCSQTLNHNVMYWYQQKSSQAPKLLFHYYDKDFNNEADTPDNFQSRRPNTSFCFLDIRSPGLGDTAMYLCATSRDLGLAVNTGELFFGEGSRLTVL.

This clone was seen a single time. V usage is TRBV4-3 and J usage is TRBJ2-1; D uncertain. The CDR3 consists of 15 residues. Germline-derived CDR1 and CDR2 are LGHNA and YSLEER. Trimming shortened V by 3 bases and J by 5 bases, and 14 bases separated the two germline ends. CDR3 sequence (DNA): TGCGCCAGCAGCCAGGCTGCTACCCCGGACAATGAGCAGTTCTTC. Amino acids: CASSQAATPDNEQFF.

The chain carries TRBV27 and TRBJ2-3, with 7 nucleotides matching TRBD2. Germline loops: CDR1 MNHEY, CDR2 SMNVEV (reference sequence). The V and J ends lost 5 bases and 2 bases, in that order; junction bases with no gene match: 16. This CDR3 is built from 18 residues. CDR3 sequence reads: CASSPTTIGGRPTDTQYF. In nucleotides, the CDR3 is TGTGCCAGCAGTCCGACGACTATTGGCGGGAGACCCACAGATACGCAGTATTTT.

V usage is TRBV4-3 and J usage is TRBJ2-5; no definite D call. The CDR3 runs 13 residues. Germline V gene lookup returns CDR1 LGHNA and CDR2 YSLEER. V shed 1 base and J shed 5 bases, with 8 bases lying between them. The CDR3 nucleotides read TGCGCCAGCAGCCAAGGATCTCTGGAGACCCAGTACTTC. It translates to CASSQGSLETQYF.

The chain is built from TRBV27 and TRBJ2-1; D gene uncertain. V lost 5 bases and J lost 10, with 12 bases in between. Looked up from germline, CDR1 is MNHEY and CDR2 is SMNVEV (reference sequence). The CDR3 length is 12 residues. The CDR3 bases are TGTGCCAGCAGTCCTCTAGGACGAGAGCAGTTCTTC. Residues: CASSPLGREQFF.

The V and J genes are TRBV7-9 and TRBJ1-2; 7 positions match TRBD1. The CDR3 is made up of 15 amino acids. Trimming cost V 4 bases and J 2 bases; bases outside gene matches: 7. The germline V gene encodes CDR1 SEHNR and CDR2 FQNEAQ (reference sequence). As DNA, the CDR3 is TGTGCCAGCAGCTCCCTCGTGACAGGGAACTATGGCTACACCTTC. Translated, it gives CASSSLVTGNYGYTF.

This clone came up once. J is TRBJ2-6 and V is TRBV7-9; 10 nucleotides match TRBD1. J was trimmed by 0 bases and V by 3 bases; bases with no gene match: 8. This CDR3 region has 19 residues. Germline V gives CDR1 SEHNR, CDR2 FQNEAQ (reference sequence). DNA of the CDR3: TGTGCCAGCAGCTTTTCCGGGACAGGGGTCTTCTCTGGGGCCAACGTCCTGACTTTC. Its translation: CASSFSGTGVFSGANVLTF.

This clone appeared once. V gene TRBV13 combines with J gene TRBJ2-3; possible D gene TRBD1, 5 bases. CDR1 is PRHDT and CDR2 is FYEKMQ in the germline V gene (reference sequence). Trimming cost V 5 bases and J 0 bases, with 9 bases left between them. The CDR3 is 14 amino acids. CDR3 in DNA: TGTGCCAGCAGCAGGGGATCTAGCACAGATACGCAGTATTTT. Its protein is CASSRGSSTDTQYF.

The chain uses TRBV5-1 and TRBJ2-1; 9 bases are shared with TRBD2. CDR3 size: 16 residues. Germline CDR1 SGHRS, CDR2 YFSETQ. The J segment lost 10 bases and the V segment lost 4 bases, leaving 15 bases of the junction unmatched. The CDR3 region is CASSLSGLATMEEQFF. In DNA form, the CDR3 reads TGCGCCAGCAGCCTTTCGGGACTAGCCACAATGGAGGAGCAGTTCTTC.

V and J are TRBV5-5 and TRBJ2-7; 7 bases match TRBD1. The germline V gene has CDR1 SGHKS and CDR2 YYEKEE (reference sequence). After removal of 0 bases from V and 4 bases from J, the junction contained 7 bases not matched to a gene. The CDR3 spans 15 residues. As DNA, the CDR3 is TGTGCCAGCAGCTTGGCGGTACAGGGGTTGTACGAGCAGTACTTC. This codes for CASSLAVQGLYEQYF.

V gene TRBV28 combines with J gene TRBJ2-7; D is possibly TRBD1 (5 bases). CDR1 and CDR2 from the germline V gene are MDHEN and SYDVKM. Trimming took 6 bases from V and 3 from J, leaving 21 bases between them. The CDR3 length is 16 residues. The CDR3: CASSTSGMELDYEQYF. The CDR3 bases are TGTGCCAGCAGCACCTCAGGGATGGAGTTGGACTACGAGCAGTACTTC.

V usage is TRBV6-5 and J usage is TRBJ2-7; TRBD2 matches at 9 bases. The CDR3 consists of 14 residues. Per germline, CDR1 MNHEY and CDR2 SVGAGI. J gave up 2 bases and V 7 bases, and 6 bases lay outside the gene matches. Here the CDR3 reads CASTPVAGAYEQYF. The CDR3, as DNA: TGTGCCAGCACCCCCGTAGCGGGAGCCTACGAGCAGTACTTC.

The rearrangement joins TRBV9 to TRBJ2-2; 8 nucleotides align to TRBD2. CDR3 length: 16 amino acids. V shed 3 bases, J shed 4 bases, and the junction held 8 bases outside the gene matches. Germline V CDR1 and CDR2: SGDLS, YYNGEE. CDR3 region: CASSGGTSESTGELFF. The DNA for the CDR3 is TGTGCCAGCAGCGGTGGGACTAGTGAGAGCACCGGGGAGCTGTTTTTT.

This chain joins TRBV19 and TRBJ1-1; 8 bases map to TRBD1. Trimming cost V 8 bases and J 0 bases; bases outside gene matches: 8. Germline V gene lookup returns CDR1 LNHDA and CDR2 SQIVND (reference sequence). CDR3 length equals 15 residues. The CDR3 is CASGERQGLNTEAFF. CDR3 coding DNA: TGTGCCAGTGGAGAGAGACAGGGGCTGAACACTGAAGCTTTCTTT.